The rows below give T cell receptor beta chains drawn from one sample of a study of Graves' ophthalmopathy and Graves' hyperthyroidism. Each CDR3 protein gets one entry after TCRdb re-called the multiplex PCR reads with MiXCR. The data show 170,000 or so distinct CDR3 sequences, roughly 37% seen once. Sequencing input: peripheral blood. The receptors were sampled from a woman aged 40 to 55 with Graves' ophthalmopathy. Both conserved end residues are part of each CDR3. D genes are given only for firm matches. Where a row states a size, it is once, few, many or the class of an expanded clone; other rows omit it.

>TRBJ2-6|.|.|TRBV30
CARSSGANVLTF
TGTGCTCGGAGCTCTGGGGCCAACGTCCTGACTTTC
>TRBJ2-7|many|TRBD2|TRBV6-2/TRBV6-3
CASSPASASGSLYEQYF
TGTGCCAGCAGTCCTGCGTCGGCCAGCGGGAGTCTCTACGAGCAGTACTTC
>TRBJ1-1|.|.|TRBV11-1
CASIRADGRVKFEAFF
TGTGCCAGCATCAGGGCAGACGGCAGGGTGAAGTTTGAAGCTTTCTTT
>TRBJ1-1|many|TRBD1|TRBV18
CASSPPSRQGWTEAFF
TGTGCCAGCTCACCACCGTCTCGACAGGGATGGACTGAAGCTTTCTTT
>TRBJ2-5|many|TRBD1|TRBV18
CASSQRTGKETQYF
TGTGCCAGCTCACAAAGGACAGGGAAAGAGACCCAGTACTTC
>TRBJ1-5|many|TRBD1|TRBV11-3
CASSVGTGNIGNQPQHF
TGTGCCAGCAGCGTAGGGACAGGTAATATCGGCAATCAGCCCCAGCATTTT
>TRBJ1-6|many|TRBD1|TRBV12-3/TRBV12-4
CASSTGTALNSPLHF
TGTGCCAGCAGTACAGGGACAGCACTTAATTCACCCCTCCACTTT
>TRBJ2-7|many|.|TRBV6-5
CASSYSSDSSYEQYF
TGTGCCAGCAGTTACTCGTCGGACTCCTCCTACGAGCAGTACTTC
>TRBJ1-1|many|.|TRBV7-2
CASSLRQWNTEAFF
TGTGCCAGCAGCTTGCGACAGTGGAACACTGAAGCTTTCTTT
>TRBJ2-7|many|.|TRBV4-3
CASSQEAARTYEQYF
TGCGCCAGCAGCCAAGAAGCGGCCAGGACCTACGAGCAGTACTTC
>TRBJ1-2|many|.|TRBV6-1
CASRERGGYTF
TGTGCCAGCAGGGAAAGGGGTGGCTACACCTTC
>TRBJ1-1|many|.|TRBV5-1
CASSLRAGVNTEAFF
TGCGCCAGCAGCTTGCGAGCAGGGGTGAACACTGAAGCTTTCTTT
>TRBJ1-5|many|.|TRBV7-2
CASSGYRGANQPQHF
TGTGCCAGCAGCGGATATCGGGGGGCCAATCAGCCCCAGCATTTT
>TRBJ2-5|many|.|TRBV12-3/TRBV12-4
CASGTSEETQYF
TGTGCCAGCGGGACAAGCGAAGAGACCCAGTACTTC
>TRBJ2-7|.|TRBD2|TRBV19
CASSVGLAGEYEQYF
TGTGCCAGTAGTGTCGGACTAGCGGGAGAATACGAGCAGTACTTC
>TRBJ1-1|.|.|TRBV7-8
CASRPFGTMNTEAFF
TGTGCCAGCAGGCCTTTCGGAACAATGAACACTGAAGCTTTCTTT
>TRBJ2-7|many|TRBD2|TRBV19
CARGTSPVREQYF
TGTGCCAGGGGGACTAGCCCGGTTCGCGAGCAGTACTTC